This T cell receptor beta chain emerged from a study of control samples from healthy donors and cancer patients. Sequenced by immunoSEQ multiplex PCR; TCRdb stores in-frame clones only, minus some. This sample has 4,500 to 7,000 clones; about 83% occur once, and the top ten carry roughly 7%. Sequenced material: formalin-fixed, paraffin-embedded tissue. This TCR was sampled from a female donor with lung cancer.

The CDR3 coding sequence is TGTGCTAGTGGTTTTGGAGATACGCAGTATTTT. This encodes CASGFGDTQYF. The rearrangement links TRBV12-5 to TRBJ2-3; the D is unclear. V lost 3 bases and J 5 bases, leaving 3 bases between the germline ends. CDR1 and CDR2 from the germline V gene are LGHNT and FRNRAP. The CDR3 runs to 11 residues.